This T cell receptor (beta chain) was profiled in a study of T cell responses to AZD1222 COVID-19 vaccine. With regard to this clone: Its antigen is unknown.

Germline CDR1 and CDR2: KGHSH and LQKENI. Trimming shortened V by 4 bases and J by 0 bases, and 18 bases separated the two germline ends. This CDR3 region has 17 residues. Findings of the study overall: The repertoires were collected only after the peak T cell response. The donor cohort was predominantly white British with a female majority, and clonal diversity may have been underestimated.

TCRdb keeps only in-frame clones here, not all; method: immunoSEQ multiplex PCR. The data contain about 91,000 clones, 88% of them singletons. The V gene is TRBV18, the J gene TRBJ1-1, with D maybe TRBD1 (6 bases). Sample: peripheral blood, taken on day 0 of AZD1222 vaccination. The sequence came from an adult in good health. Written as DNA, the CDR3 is TGTGCCAGCTCACTATCCGGGATCCGGGGGCTGAACACTGAAGCTTTCTTT. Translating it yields CASSLSGIRGLNTEAFF.